The 17 T cell receptor beta chains below all came from one sample that was sequenced in a study of shared clonotypes between healthy human individuals. Repertoires were generated with immunoSEQ multiplex PCR, while TCRdb's copy carries only in-frame clones and drops some. The sample lists roughly 2 million clones; 90% to 95% were seen once. The sequenced sample consisted of naive CD4+ T cells sorted from blood. Described subset: CD45RA+ positively selected. These receptors were taken from a man aged 18 to 29 in good health.

In this sample, this clone turned up once. V gene TRBV10-3 combines with J gene TRBJ2-1; 11 positions match TRBD2. The germline V gene has CDR1 ENHRY and CDR2 SYGVKD. The V segment lost 10 bases and the J segment 6 bases; nucleotides outside the gene matches: 8. The CDR3 runs to 14 residues. The CDR3 sequence: CATTPGTSGNEQFF. The CDR3 bases are TGTGCCACAACTCCGGGGACTAGCGGCAATGAGCAGTTCTTC.

The CDR3 sequence is CASSYTDRDELFF. For the CDR3, the DNA is TGCGCCAGCAGCTACACGGACAGGGATGAGCTGTTTTTT. The chain uses TRBV5-1 and TRBJ2-2; 8 bases match TRBD1. Germline V lookup: CDR1 SGHRS, CDR2 YFSETQ. V trimming: 3 bases; J trimming: 11 bases; junction bases outside the gene matches: 6. The CDR3 has 13 residues.

The CDR3 protein is CAINTPGPRSGIDTQYF. In DNA, the CDR3 is TGTGCCATCAACACGCCGGGACCCCGATCGGGGATAGATACGCAGTATTTT. The gene calls are TRBV10-3 and TRBJ2-3; the D call may be TRBD1 or TRBD2 (5 bases each). V was shortened by 7 bases and J by 5 bases, with 25 bases between the two germline ends. CDR3 size: 17 residues. The germline gives CDR1 ENHRY, CDR2 SYGVKD.

This clone was recorded only once. CDR3 in DNA: TGTGCCAGCAGTCCCCTCGAGGGTGAGCAGTACTTC. Translating it yields CASSPLEGEQYF. The J gene is TRBJ2-7, the V gene TRBV6-6; D might be TRBD2 (5 bases). This CDR3 comprises 12 residues. Trimming took off 5 bases at V and 7 bases at J, with 12 bases between the two ends. Germline V gene lookup returns CDR1 MNHNY and CDR2 SVGAGI (reference sequence).

The chain couples TRBV7-3 to TRBJ2-1, with TRBD2 identical over 8 bases. V trimming: 4 bases; J trimming: 6 bases; junction bases outside the gene matches: 5. Looked up from germline, CDR1 is SGHTA and CDR2 is FQGTGA. The CDR3 is 14 amino acids. The CDR3 DNA follows: TGTGCCAGCAGCTCAGCGGGGGTCCTCAATGAGCAGTTCTTC. Translation: CASSSAGVLNEQFF. The variable domain in full, with the rest retrieved from reference TRBV7-3 and TRBJ2-1, is GAGVSQTPSNKVTEKGKYVELRCDPISGHTALYWYRQSLGQGPEFLIYFQGTGAADDSGLPNDRFFAVRPEGSVSTLKIQRTERGDSAVYLCASSSAGVLNEQFFGPGTRLTVL.

The rearrangement links TRBV7-9 to TRBJ2-3; 9 positions agree with TRBD2. The germline V gene has CDR1 SEHNR and CDR2 FQNEAQ (reference sequence). J lost 2 bases, V lost 3 bases, and 6 bases had no gene match. The CDR3 covers 16 residues. The CDR3 is CASSFLAGGDTDTQYF. As DNA, the CDR3 is TGTGCCAGCAGCTTCCTCGCGGGAGGGGACACAGATACGCAGTATTTT.

The rearrangement uses TRBV28 and TRBJ1-2; 8 bases agree with TRBD1. CDR1 and CDR2 (germline): MDHEN, SYDVKM. The length of the CDR3 is 15 residues. J lost 3 bases, V lost 6 bases, and 9 bases had no gene match. The CDR3 region is CASSTQGQGYYGYTF. The CDR3 region has the DNA TGTGCCAGCAGCACCCAAGGACAGGGCTACTATGGCTACACCTTC.

The chain joins TRBV5-8 to TRBJ2-1; 10 positions match TRBD2. J gave up 3 bases and V 5 bases, and 5 bases lay outside the gene matches. The CDR3 is made up of 15 amino acids. Per the germline V gene, CDR1 is SGHTS and CDR2 is YDEGEE. CDR3 DNA: TGTGCCAGCAGGCCCACTAGCGGGAACTACAATGAGCAGTTCTTC. It is translated as CASRPTSGNYNEQFF. The variable domain in full, with the rest retrieved from reference TRBV5-8 and TRBJ2-1, is EAGVTQSPTHLIKTRGQQATLRCSPISGHTSVYWYQQALGLGLQFLLWYDEGEERNRGNFPPRFSGRQFPNYSSELNVNALELEDSALYLCASRPTSGNYNEQFFGPGTRLTVL.

This chain joins TRBV6-5 and TRBJ2-1; weak D call: TRBD2 (5 bases). The CDR3 runs 15 residues. V was pared by 6 bases and J by 0 bases, with 12 bases between. Per the germline V gene, CDR1 is MNHEY and CDR2 is SVGAGI. CDR3 in DNA: TGTGCCAGCAGGAGGACTCGAACCTCCTACAATGAGCAGTTCTTC. Residues: CASRRTRTSYNEQFF.

This chain connects TRBV27 to TRBJ2-7; 8 bases align to TRBD1. The V and J ends lost 2 bases and 1 base, in that order; junction bases with no gene match: 1. From germline, CDR1 is MNHEY and CDR2 SMNVEV (reference sequence). There are 14 residues in the CDR3. CDR3 amino acids: CASSLGTGSYEQYF. The CDR3 DNA is TGTGCCAGCAGTTTAGGGACAGGTTCCTACGAGCAGTACTTC.

With respect to this clone: A junction end diverges from the germline sequence, so it may reflect a read error. V gene TRBV7-7 combines with J gene TRBJ2-5; 8 bases fit TRBD1. The CDR3 totals 13 residues. The germline gives CDR1 SSHAT, CDR2 FNYEAQ (reference sequence). The CDR3 sequence is CASSAGGAQTQYF. DNA of the CDR3: TGTGCTAGCAGCGCAGGGGGCGCGCAGACCCAGTACTTC.

This clone was counted a few times. V usage is TRBV2 and J usage is TRBJ2-1, with unresolved D. Trimming stripped 6 bases from V and 0 bases from J, with 12 bases between. Germline loops: CDR1 SNHLY, CDR2 FYNNEI. This CDR3 is built from 15 residues. The CDR3 is CASSPILGSYNEQFF. The CDR3 bases are TGTGCCAGCAGCCCCATTCTTGGCTCCTACAATGAGCAGTTCTTC.

The J gene is TRBJ1-5, the V gene TRBV7-8; 7 positions match TRBD1. Germline loops: CDR1 SGHVS, CDR2 FQNEAQ. Trimming took 0 bases from V and 5 from J; bases not matched to a gene: 16. The CDR3 has 19 residues. The CDR3 protein is CASSLASFVGQAGDQPQHF. The CDR3 DNA follows: TGTGCCAGCAGCTTAGCATCTTTCGTTGGACAGGCCGGAGATCAGCCCCAGCATTTT. Supplemented by reference TRBV7-8 and TRBJ1-5, the full variable domain reads GAGVSQSPRYKVAKRGQDVALRCDPISGHVSLFWYQQALGQGPEFLTYFQNEAQLDKSGLPSDRFFAERPEGSVSTLKIQRTQQEDSAVYLCASSLASFVGQAGDQPQHFGDGTRLSIL.

Notes on this clone: Other DNA sequences of this sample code for an identical CDR3. The chain joins TRBV6-1 to TRBJ1-5; D is unclear. The V gene's germline CDR1 is MNHNS and CDR2 SASEGT. This CDR3 has 14 amino acids. The V end lost 3 bases, the J end lost 0 bases, and 6 bases lay between the germline ends. Written as DNA, the CDR3 is TGTGCCAGCAGTGAGGGAGATAGCAATCAGCCCCAGCATTTT. It yields the protein CASSEGDSNQPQHF.

Comments on this clone: Other DNA sequences within the sample encode an identical CDR3. The chain has TRBV5-1 and TRBJ2-7; D is possibly TRBD2 (6 bases). This CDR3 region has 15 residues. Trimming shortened V by 4 bases and J by 6 bases, and 20 bases separated the two germline ends. Germline V gene data show CDR1 as SGHRS and CDR2 as YFSETQ. The CDR3 DNA reads as TGCGCCAGCAGCCCTAACGGAGGGATGGGGGGCGAGCAGTACTTC. Translation: CASSPNGGMGGEQYF.

The CDR3 spells CASSTIPSTDTQYF. CDR3 nucleotides: TGCGCCAGCTCTACCATACCGAGCACAGATACGCAGTATTTT. The chain uses TRBV5-1 and TRBJ2-3; D remains ambiguous. The germline gives CDR1 SGHRS, CDR2 YFSETQ. With 7 bases removed from V and 0 bases from J, the gap between germline ends came to 12 bases. The CDR3 length is 14 residues. The full variable domain, completed using reference TRBV5-1 and TRBJ2-3, is KAGVTQTPRYLIKTRGQQVTLSCSPISGHRSVSWYQQTPGQGLQFLFEYFSETQRNKGNFPGRFSGRQFSNSRSEMNVSTLELGDSALYLCASSTIPSTDTQYFGPGTRLTVL.

Remarks on this clone: Other DNA sequences in this sample translate to the same CDR3. The chain uses TRBV5-1 and TRBJ1-5, with TRBD1 matching 9 bases. The germline V gene encodes CDR1 SGHRS and CDR2 YFSETQ. The CDR3 loop spans 15 amino acids. J lost 6 bases, V lost 0 bases, and 4 bases had no gene match. CDR3 protein: CASSLEGQGSQPQHF. As DNA, the CDR3 is TGCGCCAGCAGCTTGGAGGGACAGGGTAGTCAGCCCCAGCATTTT.